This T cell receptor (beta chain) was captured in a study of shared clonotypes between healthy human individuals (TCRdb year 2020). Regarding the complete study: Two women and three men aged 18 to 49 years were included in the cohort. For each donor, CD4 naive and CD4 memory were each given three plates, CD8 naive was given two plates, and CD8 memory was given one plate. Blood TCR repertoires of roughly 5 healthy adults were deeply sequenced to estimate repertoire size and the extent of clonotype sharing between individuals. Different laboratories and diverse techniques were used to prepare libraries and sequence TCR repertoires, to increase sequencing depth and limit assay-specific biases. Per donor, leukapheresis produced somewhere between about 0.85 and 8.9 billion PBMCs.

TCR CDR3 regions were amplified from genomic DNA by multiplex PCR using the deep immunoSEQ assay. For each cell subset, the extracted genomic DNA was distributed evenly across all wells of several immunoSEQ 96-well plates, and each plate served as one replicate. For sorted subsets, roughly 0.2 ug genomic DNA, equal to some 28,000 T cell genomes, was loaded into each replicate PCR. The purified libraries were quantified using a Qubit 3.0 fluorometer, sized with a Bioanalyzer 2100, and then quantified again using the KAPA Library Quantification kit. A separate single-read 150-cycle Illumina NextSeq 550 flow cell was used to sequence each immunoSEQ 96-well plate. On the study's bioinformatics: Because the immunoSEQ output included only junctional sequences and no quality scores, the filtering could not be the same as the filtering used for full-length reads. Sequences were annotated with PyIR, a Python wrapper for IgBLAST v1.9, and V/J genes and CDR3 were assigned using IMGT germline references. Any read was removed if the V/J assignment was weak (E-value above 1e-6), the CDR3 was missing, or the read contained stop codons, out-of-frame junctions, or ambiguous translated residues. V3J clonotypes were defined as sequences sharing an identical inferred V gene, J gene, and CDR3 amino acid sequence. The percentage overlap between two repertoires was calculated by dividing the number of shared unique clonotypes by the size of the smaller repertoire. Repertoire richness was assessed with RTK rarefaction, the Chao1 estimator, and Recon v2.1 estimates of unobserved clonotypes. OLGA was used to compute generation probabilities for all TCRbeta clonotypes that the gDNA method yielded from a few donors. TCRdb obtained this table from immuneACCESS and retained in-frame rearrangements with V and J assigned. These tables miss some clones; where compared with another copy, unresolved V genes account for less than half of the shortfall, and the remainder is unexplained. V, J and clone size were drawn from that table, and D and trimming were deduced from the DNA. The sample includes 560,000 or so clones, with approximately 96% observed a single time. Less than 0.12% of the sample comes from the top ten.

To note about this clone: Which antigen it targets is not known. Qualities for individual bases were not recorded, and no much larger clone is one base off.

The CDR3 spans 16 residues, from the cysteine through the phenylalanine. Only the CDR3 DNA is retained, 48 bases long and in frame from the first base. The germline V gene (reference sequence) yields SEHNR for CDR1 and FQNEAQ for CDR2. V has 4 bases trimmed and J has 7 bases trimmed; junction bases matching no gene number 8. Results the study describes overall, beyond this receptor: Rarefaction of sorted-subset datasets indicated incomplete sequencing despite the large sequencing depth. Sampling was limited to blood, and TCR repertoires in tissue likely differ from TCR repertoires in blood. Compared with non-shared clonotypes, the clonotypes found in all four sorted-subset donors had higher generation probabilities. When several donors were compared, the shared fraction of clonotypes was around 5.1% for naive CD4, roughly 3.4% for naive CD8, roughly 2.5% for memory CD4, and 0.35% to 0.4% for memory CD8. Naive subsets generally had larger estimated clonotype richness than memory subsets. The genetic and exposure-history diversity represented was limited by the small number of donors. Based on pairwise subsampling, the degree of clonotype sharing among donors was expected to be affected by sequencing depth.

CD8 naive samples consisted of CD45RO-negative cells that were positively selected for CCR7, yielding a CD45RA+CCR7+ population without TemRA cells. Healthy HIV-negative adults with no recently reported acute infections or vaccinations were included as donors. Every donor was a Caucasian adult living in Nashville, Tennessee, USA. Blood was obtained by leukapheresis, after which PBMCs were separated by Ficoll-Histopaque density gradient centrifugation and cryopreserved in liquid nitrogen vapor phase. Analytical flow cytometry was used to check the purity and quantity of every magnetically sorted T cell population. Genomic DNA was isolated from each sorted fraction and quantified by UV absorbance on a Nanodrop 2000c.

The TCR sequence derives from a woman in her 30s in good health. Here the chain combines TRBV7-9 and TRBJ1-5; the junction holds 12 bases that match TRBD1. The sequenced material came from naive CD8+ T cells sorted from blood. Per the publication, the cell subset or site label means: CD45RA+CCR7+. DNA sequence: TGTGCCAGCAGCTACGGGACAGGGGGCGATAGGCAGCCCCAGCATTTT. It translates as CASSYGTGGDRQPQHF.